This T cell receptor beta chain is from a study of regulatory T cells in long-lasting Graves disease. Study overall: Antithyroid drug exposure in newly diagnosed Graves' patients had lasted under 3 months.

The germline gives CDR1 SEHNR, CDR2 FQNEAQ (reference sequence). V lost 5 bases and J 4 bases, leaving 20 bases between the germline ends. The CDR3 has 16 residues. The table lists this clonotype with a few counts. The time point was: newly diagnosed GD, antithyroid drugs for less than 3 months. There was RNA extracted from PBMCs, and the TCR library was made from it. iRepertoire HTBI primers and Arm-PCR of CDR3 regions built TCR beta libraries. Original processing methods: From all samples, identification returned 14 TRBJ and under 75 TRBV segments. In TCRdb, the multiplex PCR reads were re-called with MiXCR into one record per CDR3 protein. TCRdb, not the authors, supplied the V and J calls. The table shows under 700,000 distinct CDR3 sequences, with roughly a sixth occurring only once. These data also featured in a second study, about T cells in Graves' hyperthyroidism and ophthalmopathy. This second study says: Thyroid ultrasound and orbital computed tomography, with clinical symptoms and serum thyroxine and TRAb, informed diagnoses.

This TCR came from a woman aged 35-65 years with Graves disease. The sample here was peripheral blood mononuclear cells (PBMCs), taken at new diagnosis, from a patient treated with antithyroid drugs. The rearrangement links TRBV7-9 to TRBJ1-2, with a weak D call TRBD1 (5 bases). The CDR3 loop is CASSQGGGLELYGYTF. The CDR3 region has the DNA TGTGCCAGCAGCCAGGGAGGCGGGCTCGAGCTCTATGGCTACACCTTC.